The clone carrying this TCR beta chain came up many times. Its specificity is not known. This CDR3 region has 15 residues. V gave up 5 bases and J gave up 2 bases; unmatched junction bases: 6. Germline assignment: CDR1 SGHAT and CDR2 FQNNGV. The data were taken from a study of early T cells in non-severe SARS-CoV-2 infection. Looking at the study overall: Sequenced material consisted of bulk RNA (from unsorted whole blood), and chains were unpaired.

The TCR library protocol was used to attach unique molecular identifiers. These identifiers were attached to individual cDNA molecules. TCRdb analysed the 5' RACE reads with MiXCR anew, one entry per CDR3 protein. Altogether more than 25,000 distinct CDR3 sequences are present, under 6% being singletons, with the ten largest covering roughly 5.5%. The study's findings and limits: Anti-spike CD8 responses were favored by VDJdb matching, which missed private and CD4 specificities.

This TCR derives from an adult who was a healthcare worker with PCR-confirmed SARS-CoV-2 infection or an uninfected control (not recorded which). Sequenced material: whole blood. The chain employs TRBV11-2 and TRBJ2-1; 7 bases fit TRBD1. DNA for the CDR3: TGTGCCAGCAGCCGTGACAGGGCCGCCTACAATGAGCAGTTCTTC. This gives the protein CASSRDRAAYNEQFF.